This T cell receptor (beta chain) was recovered during a study of T cells in Graves' hyperthyroidism and ophthalmopathy. V lost 5 bases to trimming and J lost 2 bases; unmatched junction nucleotides: 7. This CDR3 has 15 residues. In germline, CDR1 is SGHTA, CDR2 FQGNSA. There were TCR beta CDR3 regions amplified from RNA transcripts. TCR CDR3 regions were first amplified by RT-PCR with HTBI primers. TCRdb re-called the multiplex PCR reads through MiXCR, storing one row per CDR3 protein. The table records under 350,000 distinct CDR3 sequences, over 20% of them present only once. Diagnoses used clinical symptoms, serum thyroxine and TRAb, thyroid ultrasound and orbital computed tomography. With regard to this clonotype: Its cognate antigen is unknown.

Broader study findings: From stable hyperthyroidism, ophthalmopathy was separated by a 13 V-J model. In the blood, most expanded thyroid clonotypes above 0.001 appeared as well.

This sequence originates from a woman in her fifties or sixties with Graves' hyperthyroidism. The material sequenced was blood. V gene TRBV7-2 combines with J gene TRBJ2-3; 7 bases agree with TRBD2. CDR3 nucleotides: TGTGCCAGCAGCCACCCGGGGGGTAACACAGATACGCAGTATTTT. Its protein is CASSHPGGNTDTQYF. The full variable domain, with the rest looked up from reference TRBV7-2 and TRBJ2-3, is GAGVSQSPSNKVTEKGKDVELRCDPISGHTALYWYRQSLGQGLEFLIYFQGNSAPDKSGLPSDRFSAERTGGSVSTLTIQRTQQEDSAVYLCASSHPGGNTDTQYFGPGTRLTVL.